These T cell receptor beta chains were read from a single sample in a study of T cell responses to AZD1222 COVID-19 vaccine. Sequencing used immunoSEQ multiplex PCR; TCRdb keeps in-frame clones, though not all of them. The sample consists of 72,000 or so clones, around 89% of them appearing once. Sequencing was performed on peripheral blood, taken 28 days after the second AZD1222 dose. All receptors derive from an adult who received the AZD1222 COVID-19 vaccine. Both conserved end residues are part of each CDR3. The order of the fields is V gene, D gene, clone size, J gene, CDR3 DNA, CDR3 protein. D genes are given only for firm matches. Clone size is shown for a subset of rows, as once, few, many or a class of expanded clone.

TRBV7-8	-	-	TRBJ2-7	TGTGCCAGCAGCTTAACGGGACAAGCCTCCTACGAGCAGTACTTC	CASSLTGQASYEQYF
TRBV19	-	-	TRBJ1-4	TGTGCCAGTAGTATCGCTGGGTTAGGTGAAAAACTGTTTTTT	CASSIAGLGEKLFF
TRBV27	-	-	TRBJ1-2	TGTGCCAGCAGTTTATCCCAGAGACACTATGGCTACACCTTC	CASSLSQRHYGYTF
TRBV29-1	-	-	TRBJ1-4	TGCAGCGTTAGAAAGGGAAGGGCTAATGAAAAACTGTTTTTT	CSVRKGRANEKLFF
TRBV12-5	-	-	TRBJ1-1	TGTGCTAGTGGTTCCCGTGGCACTGAAGCTTTCTTT	CASGSRGTEAFF
TRBV7-9	-	-	TRBJ2-1	TGTGCCAGCAGCCCCGGCGCAGGGACCTACAATGAGCAGTTCTTC	CASSPGAGTYNEQFF
TRBV21-1	-	-	TRBJ2-7	TGTGCCAGCACCCTCCGAGGACAGCCCCCGGACTACGAGCAGTACTTC	CASTLRGQPPDYEQYF
TRBV30	-	-	TRBJ1-2	TGTGCCTGGAGTGTAGTAGTGGGAACTGGCTACACCTTC	CAWSVVVGTGYTF
TRBV19	TRBD1	few	TRBJ1-5	TGTGCCAGTAGACCATGGGACAGGGGCAATCAGCCCCAGCATTTT	CASRPWDRGNQPQHF
TRBV9	TRBD2	-	TRBJ2-3	TGTGCCAGCAAAGATTCCGCGGGAGGGGCAGATACGCAGTATTTT	CASKDSAGGADTQYF
TRBV10-3	-	-	TRBJ1-1	TGTGCCATCAGTGAGTCTGGGACAAAAGCTTTCTTT	CAISESGTKAFF
TRBV3-1/TRBV3-2	-	once	TRBJ2-2	TGTGCCAGCAGCCAATTGGCCGGGGAGCTGTTTTTT	CASSQLAGELFF
TRBV14	-	-	TRBJ1-2	TGTGCCAGCAGCCCGGGAGCTACTGGTGGCTACACCTTC	CASSPGATGGYTF
TRBV2	-	-	TRBJ1-5	TGTGCCAGCAGTGAAGCGGGGGGCAATCAGCCCCAGCATTTT	CASSEAGGNQPQHF
TRBV7-2	-	-	TRBJ1-3	TGTGCCAGCAGCTTTAGACCAGCCTCTGGAAACACCATATATTTT	CASSFRPASGNTIYF
TRBV11-3	TRBD1	-	TRBJ2-7	TGTGCCAGCAGCTTAAGAGCACAGGGGGAGCAGTACTTC	CASSLRAQGEQYF
TRBV7-3	TRBD2	-	TRBJ2-1	TGTGCCAGCAGCTTAGTAGGCGGGAGCACCTACAATGAGCAGTTCTTC	CASSLVGGSTYNEQFF
TRBV5-1	-	-	TRBJ2-7	TGCGCCAGCAGCTTGGGTCGGAAGGGCGAGCAGTACTTC	CASSLGRKGEQYF
TRBV6-1	TRBD1	-	TRBJ2-7	TGTGCCAGCAGTGCAGGACAGGGTCAAGGGGTCTCCTACGAGCAGTACTTC	CASSAGQGQGVSYEQYF
TRBV18	-	-	TRBJ2-1	TGTGCCAGCTCAGAGATTGAGCAGTTCTTC	CASSEIEQFF
TRBV11-3	-	once	TRBJ1-1	TGTGCCAGCAGCTTAGAAGGGGGCACTGAAGCTTTCTTT	CASSLEGGTEAFF
TRBV10-2	-	few	TRBJ2-2	TGCGCCAGCAGGGTTGACAGTAACACCGGGGAGCTGTTTTTT	CASRVDSNTGELFF
TRBV28	-	-	TRBJ1-5	TGTGCCAGCAGTTTATTGGCAATATATCAGCCCCAGCATTTT	CASSLLAIYQPQHF
TRBV6-5	-	-	TRBJ1-4	TGTGCCGGAAGGGGAGGGACTGAAAAACTGTTTTTT	CAGRGGTEKLFF
TRBV7-2	-	-	TRBJ2-1	TGTGCCAGCAGCCCCCAACAGGGAACGTACAATGAGCAGTTCTTC	CASSPQQGTYNEQFF
TRBV3-1/TRBV3-2	-	-	TRBJ2-7	TGTGCCAGCAGCCAAGGCAGGGCCGAGCAGTACTTC	CASSQGRAEQYF
TRBV4-1	-	once	TRBJ1-2	TGCGCCAGCAGCCAAGGAACAAAAACCTATGGCTACACCTTC	CASSQGTKTYGYTF
TRBV5-1	-	-	TRBJ2-5	TGCGCCAGCAGCTCCCCCACGGGGGAGACCCAGTACTTC	CASSSPTGETQYF
TRBV7-9	TRBD2	-	TRBJ2-7	TGTGCCAGCAAGACTAGCGGTCGAGGGTACGAGCAGTACTTC	CASKTSGRGYEQYF
TRBV7-2	-	once	TRBJ2-7	TGTGCCAGCAGCTCTAGCTCCTACGAGCAGTACTTC	CASSSSSYEQYF
TRBV6-2/TRBV6-3	-	-	TRBJ1-2	TGTGCCAGCAGCACTAACTATGGCTACACCTTC	CASSTNYGYTF
TRBV19	-	-	TRBJ1-2	TGTGCCAGTAGCGGACAACGGGGGTATAGCTACACCTTC	CASSGQRGYSYTF
TRBV7-2	-	-	TRBJ1-1	TGTGCCAGCAGCTTCGACACTGAAGCTTTCTTT	CASSFDTEAFF
TRBV7-6	-	-	TRBJ2-3	TGTGCCAGCAGCTTAGCGGGAGTCGGGGCAGATACGCAGTATTTT	CASSLAGVGADTQYF
TRBV5-1	TRBD2	-	TRBJ2-1	TGCGCCAGCAGCTGGACTAGCGGGACCTCCTACAATGAGCAGTTCTTC	CASSWTSGTSYNEQFF
TRBV29-1	-	-	TRBJ1-1	TGCAGCGTCCGGGACGGTATCAGGGGTGAAGCTTTCTTT	CSVRDGIRGEAFF
TRBV5-5	TRBD1	-	TRBJ1-4	TGTGCCAGCAGCCGATCGGGACAGGGGGATGAAAAACTGTTTTTT	CASSRSGQGDEKLFF
TRBV10-3	-	-	TRBJ1-3	TGTGCCATCAGTGACAGTGGAAACACCATATATTTT	CAISDSGNTIYF
TRBV7-8	TRBD2	-	TRBJ2-7	TGTGCCAGCAGATGGGGCGGGGGTTCCTACGAGCAGTACTTC	CASRWGGGSYEQYF
TRBV5-1	TRBD1	-	TRBJ1-2	TGCGCCAGCAGTCCCGGGACAGGGGTTTCGGACTACACCTTC	CASSPGTGVSDYTF
TRBV7-2	-	-	TRBJ1-1	TGTGCCAGCAGCTTAGCCAGACTGAACACTGAAGCTTTCTTT	CASSLARLNTEAFF
TRBV6-5	-	once	TRBJ1-3	TGTGCCAGCAGGGATTCAGGGACGGCTGGAAACACCATATATTTT	CASRDSGTAGNTIYF
TRBV6-2/TRBV6-3	-	few	TRBJ2-7	TGTGCCAGCAGTTGGCCCCCCGGGACTCCATCCTACGAGCAGTACTTC	CASSWPPGTPSYEQYF
TRBV15	-	-	TRBJ1-4	TGTGCCACCAGCGGCGGACAGCCGTATAATGAAAAACTGTTTTTT	CATSGGQPYNEKLFF
TRBV30	-	-	TRBJ1-1	TGTGCCTGGAGTCCCAGGGAGCCCACTGAAGCTTTCTTT	CAWSPREPTEAFF
TRBV11-2	TRBD2	-	TRBJ2-2	TGTGCCAGCAGCTTAGCGGGAGGGAACACCGGGGAGCTGTTTTTT	CASSLAGGNTGELFF
TRBV7-3	-	once	TRBJ1-1	TGTGCCAGCAGCTCAAGGCGCCACACTGAAGCTTTCTTT	CASSSRRHTEAFF
TRBV11-2	-	-	TRBJ2-5	TGTGCCAGCACCGCTAATGGGAACTCAGAGACCCAGTACTTC	CASTANGNSETQYF
TRBV28	TRBD2	-	TRBJ2-5	TGTGCCAGCTTCGGACTAGCGGGCGGAGAGACCCAGTACTTC	CASFGLAGGETQYF
TRBV6-2/TRBV6-3	-	-	TRBJ1-3	TGTGCCAGCAGTAGACCCCCTGGAAACACCATATATTTT	CASSRPPGNTIYF
TRBV11-3	-	-	TRBJ1-3	TGTGCCAGCAGCCCCGGGCGGGTGGAAGGAAACACCATATATTTT	CASSPGRVEGNTIYF
TRBV12-5	TRBD2	-	TRBJ2-1	TGTGCTAGTGGTTTCTTACTAGCGGTCTACAATGAGCAGTTCTTC	CASGFLLAVYNEQFF
TRBV4-1	-	-	TRBJ2-3	TGCGCCAGCAGCCAACCCATAATGCCGGGCACAGATACGCAGTATTTT	CASSQPIMPGTDTQYF
TRBV7-8	TRBD1	once	TRBJ1-3	TGTGCCAGCAGCAAGGACAGGGTCATTAACACCATATATTTT	CASSKDRVINTIYF
TRBV5-8	-	-	TRBJ1-1	TGTGCCAGCAGCTTGGACAGTGGTGGTAAATTAGGCACTGAAGCTTTCTTT	CASSLDSGGKLGTEAFF
TRBV4-2	-	few	TRBJ2-7	TGTGCCAGCAGCCAAGGTGAGCGGAGCGTCTACGAGCAGTACTTC	CASSQGERSVYEQYF
TRBV6-1	-	-	TRBJ2-1	TGTGCCAGCAGTGAGTTGGCAGGGGTAGACAATGAGCAGTTCTTC	CASSELAGVDNEQFF
TRBV5-3	-	-	TRBJ2-7	TGTGCCAGAAGCTCCCGGGGAAACGAGGGCGAGCAGTACTTC	CARSSRGNEGEQYF
TRBV6-5	-	-	TRBJ2-7	TGTGCCAGCAGTTATGGGATTACAGGGCAGGCCTACGAGCAGTACTTC	CASSYGITGQAYEQYF